Sequencing of this TCR beta chain was carried out in a study of identical twins. Study observations and caveats: Excess sharing by twins proved weaker in beta out-of-frame sequences. Fewer insertions marked abundant cord blood beta clonotypes; young adult naive trended weakly, memory not at all.

Template switching added a universal primer site; cDNA carried unique molecular identifiers. One entry per CDR3 protein, called by TCRdb with MiXCR from the 5' RACE reads. The sample consists of fewer than 550,000 distinct CDR3 sequences, around 15% of them appearing once. Germline V gene data show CDR1 as MRHNA and CDR2 as SNTAGT. The CDR3 runs 18 residues. With 2 bases clipped from V and 7 bases from J, the junction kept 13 bases outside the gene matches. Comments on this clonotype: The antigen remains undetermined.

Another study also made use of these data, one on yellow fever vaccine responses in identical twins. Per that paper: Twin vaccine T cell responses reportedly seemed partly convergent, partly personalized.

This sequence originates from a woman aged 18-29 years in good health. This rearrangement joins TRBV6-4 to TRBJ2-1, with 11 bases fitting TRBD2. The sequencing sample was made of CD4+ T cells sorted from blood. CDR3 in DNA: TGTGCCAGCAGTGACCAGGTCACTAGCGGGGGCCTTGGGAATGAGCAGTTCTTC. The encoded protein is CASSDQVTSGGLGNEQFF.